This TCR beta chain is drawn from a study of beta chain features in type 1 diabetes. Study observations and caveats: Patients' naive, central memory and regulatory TCRB repertoires appeared more alike than those of healthy donors. VDJ junctions from type 1 diabetes patients carried fewer insertions and larger deletions.

The isolated RNA, all of it, was reverse transcribed, so expressed TCRB transcripts were what got sequenced. Profiled with immunoSEQ multiplex PCR; TCRdb holds only in-frame clones, not every one. In the table there are 130,000 to 150,000 clones, 6% to 7.5% of which are singletons. CDR1 and CDR2 from the germline V gene are GTSNPN and SVGIG (reference sequence). The CDR3 runs 13 residues. Trimming took 5 bases from V and 5 from J, leaving 10 bases between them. With regard to this clone: Its antigen remains unidentified.

The sample consisted of central memory CD4+ T cells from blood. The chain combines TRBV30 with TRBJ1-6, with TRBD1 as a possible D gene (6 bases). This TCR derives from a woman under 40 in good health. As DNA, the CDR3 is TGTGCCTGGGGACAGTTAGATAATTCACCCCTCCACTTT. It yields the protein CAWGQLDNSPLHF.